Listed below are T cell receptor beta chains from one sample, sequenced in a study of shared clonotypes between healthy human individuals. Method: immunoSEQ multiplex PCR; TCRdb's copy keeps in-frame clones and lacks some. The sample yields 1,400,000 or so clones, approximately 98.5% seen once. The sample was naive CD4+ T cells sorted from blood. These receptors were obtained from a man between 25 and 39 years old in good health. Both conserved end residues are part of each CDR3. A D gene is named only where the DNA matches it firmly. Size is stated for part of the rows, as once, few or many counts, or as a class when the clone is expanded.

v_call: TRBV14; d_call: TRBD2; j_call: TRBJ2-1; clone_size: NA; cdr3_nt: TGTGCCAGCAGCCAAGATATACTAGCGGGATCTTCGCAGTTCTTC; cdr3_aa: CASSQDILAGSSQFF
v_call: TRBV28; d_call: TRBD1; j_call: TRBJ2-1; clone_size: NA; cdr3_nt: TGTGCCAGCAGTTCCCAGACAGGGTTGGCCCTTTACAATGAGCAGTTCTTC; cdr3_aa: CASSSQTGLALYNEQFF
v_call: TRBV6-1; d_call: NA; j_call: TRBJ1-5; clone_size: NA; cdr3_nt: TGTGCCAGCAGTGTAATGGCGGGAGCTCCGCAGGGTCAGCCCCAGCATTTT; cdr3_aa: CASSVMAGAPQGQPQHF
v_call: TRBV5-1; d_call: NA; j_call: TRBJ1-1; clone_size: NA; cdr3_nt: TGCGCCAGCAGCTCAACGGCAGGGTCGAACACTGAAGCTTTCTTT; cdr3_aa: CASSSTAGSNTEAFF
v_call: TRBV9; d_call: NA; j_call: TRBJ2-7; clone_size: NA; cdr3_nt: TGTGCCAGCAGCGTAGCTGCAGGGTTTGACGAGCAGTACTTC; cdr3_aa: CASSVAAGFDEQYF
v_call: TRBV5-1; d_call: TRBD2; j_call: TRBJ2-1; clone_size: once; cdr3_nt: TGCGCCAGCAGCCCGGGGACTAGCGGCTACAATGAGCAGTTCTTC; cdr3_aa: CASSPGTSGYNEQFF
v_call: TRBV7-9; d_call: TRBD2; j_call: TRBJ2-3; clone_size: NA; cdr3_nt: TGTGCCAGCAGCTTAACTAGCGGGATCCCAGATACGCAGTATTTT; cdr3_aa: CASSLTSGIPDTQYF
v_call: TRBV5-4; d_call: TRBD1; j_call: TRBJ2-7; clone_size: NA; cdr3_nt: TGTGCCAGCAGCCAACAGGGGGCGCAAAGTGCCTACGAGCAGTACTTC; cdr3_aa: CASSQQGAQSAYEQYF
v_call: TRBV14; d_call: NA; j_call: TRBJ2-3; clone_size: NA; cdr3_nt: TGTGCCAGCAGCCATCCCCGGGACTCAGATACGCAGTATTTT; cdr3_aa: CASSHPRDSDTQYF
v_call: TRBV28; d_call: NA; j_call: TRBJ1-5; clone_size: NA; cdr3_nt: TGTGCCAGCAGTTTAAGGGTGGAGAGAAATAGCAATCAGCCCCAGCATTTT; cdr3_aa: CASSLRVERNSNQPQHF
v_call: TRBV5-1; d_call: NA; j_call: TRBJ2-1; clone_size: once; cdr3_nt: TGCGCCAGCAGCTTGACGCTTAGCTCCTACAATGAGCAGTTCTTC; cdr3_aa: CASSLTLSSYNEQFF
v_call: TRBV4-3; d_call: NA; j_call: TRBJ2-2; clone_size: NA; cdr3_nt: TGCGCCAGCAGCCAAAACGGCCACACCGGGGAGCTGTTTTTT; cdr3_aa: CASSQNGHTGELFF
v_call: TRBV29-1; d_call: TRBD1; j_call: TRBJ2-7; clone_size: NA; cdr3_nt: TGCAGCGTTGTACCCTGGGACAGGTCCTCCTACGAGCAGTACTTC; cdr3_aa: CSVVPWDRSSYEQYF
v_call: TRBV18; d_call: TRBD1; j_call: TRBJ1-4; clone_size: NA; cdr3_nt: TGTGCCAGCTCGCAGGGACAGGGGGCTGCTAATGAAAAACTGTTTTTT; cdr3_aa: CASSQGQGAANEKLFF
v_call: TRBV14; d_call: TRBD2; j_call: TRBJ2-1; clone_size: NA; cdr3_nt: TGTGCCAGCAGCCAAAAACTAGCGGGAGGGCAAAATGAGCAGTTCTTC; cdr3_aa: CASSQKLAGGQNEQFF
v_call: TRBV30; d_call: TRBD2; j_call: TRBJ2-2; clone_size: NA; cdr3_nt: TGTGCCTGGAGTGTACAGAGGCTAGCGGGAGGGCCGGGGGGGGGAAACACCGGGGAGCTGTTTTTT; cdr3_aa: CAWSVQRLAGGPGGGNTGELFF
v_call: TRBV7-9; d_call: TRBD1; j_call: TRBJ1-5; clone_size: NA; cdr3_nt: TGTGCCAGCAGCCGCTCCGGGACAGGGAATAGCAATCAGCCCCAGCATTTT; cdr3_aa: CASSRSGTGNSNQPQHF
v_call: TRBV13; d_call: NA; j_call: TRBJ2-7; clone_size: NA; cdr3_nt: TGTGCCAGCAGCTTAGTGGGAATTCCCTACGAGCAGTACTTC; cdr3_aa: CASSLVGIPYEQYF
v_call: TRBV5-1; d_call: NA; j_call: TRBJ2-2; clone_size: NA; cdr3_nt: TGCGCCAGCAACCCGTCCCCGGGGGTCGGCGGGGAGCTGTTTTTT; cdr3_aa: CASNPSPGVGGELFF
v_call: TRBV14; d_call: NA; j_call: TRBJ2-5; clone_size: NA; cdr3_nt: TGTGCCAGCAGCCCCGGGGTGGGCCAGTACTTC; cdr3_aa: CASSPGVGQYF
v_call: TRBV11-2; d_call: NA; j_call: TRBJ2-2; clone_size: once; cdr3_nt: TGTGCCAGCAGCCGGACTGCTAACACCGGGGAGCTGTTTTTT; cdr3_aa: CASSRTANTGELFF
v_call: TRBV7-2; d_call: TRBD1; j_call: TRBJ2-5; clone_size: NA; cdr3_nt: TGTGCCAGCAGCTTGCGTCGAATGGGACAGGGGGTAAAGACCCAGTACTTC; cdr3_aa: CASSLRRMGQGVKTQYF
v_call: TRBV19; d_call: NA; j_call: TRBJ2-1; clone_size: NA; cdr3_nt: TGTGCCAGTACAGGGGTTAGCGGGTACAATGAGCAGTTCTTC; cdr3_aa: CASTGVSGYNEQFF
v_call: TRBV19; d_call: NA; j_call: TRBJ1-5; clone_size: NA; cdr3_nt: TGTGCCAGTAGTATAGTTGACGGATATAGCAATCAGCCCCAGCATTTT; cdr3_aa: CASSIVDGYSNQPQHF
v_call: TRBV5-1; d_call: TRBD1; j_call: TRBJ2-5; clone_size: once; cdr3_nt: TGCGCCAGCAGACGGACAGGGGGCAAGGAAGAGACCCAGTACTTC; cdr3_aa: CASRRTGGKEETQYF
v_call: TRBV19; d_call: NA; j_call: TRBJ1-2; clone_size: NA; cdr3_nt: TGTGCCAGTAGTGTAGGCACCGCCACTTATTTGGGCTACACCTTC; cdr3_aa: CASSVGTATYLGYTF
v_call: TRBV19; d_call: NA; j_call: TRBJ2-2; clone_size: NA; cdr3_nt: TGTGCCAGTAGTATCTGGGGGGAGTATGACACCGGGGAGCTGTTTTTT; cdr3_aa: CASSIWGEYDTGELFF
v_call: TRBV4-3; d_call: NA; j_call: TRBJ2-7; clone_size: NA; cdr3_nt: TGCGCCAGCAGCCAAGATAGGGACGGTACCTACGAGCAGTACTTC; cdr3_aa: CASSQDRDGTYEQYF
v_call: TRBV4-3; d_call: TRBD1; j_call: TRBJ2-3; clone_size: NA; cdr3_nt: TGCGCCAGCAGCCCAAAACAGGGGAAGAAGTTCGATACGCAGTATTTT; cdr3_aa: CASSPKQGKKFDTQYF
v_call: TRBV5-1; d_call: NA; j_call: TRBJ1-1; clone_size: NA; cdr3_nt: TGCGCCAGCAGCTTGGCCGTGGTGTCTGAAGCTTTCTTT; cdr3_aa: CASSLAVVSEAFF
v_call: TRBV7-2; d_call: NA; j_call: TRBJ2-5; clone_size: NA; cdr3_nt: TGTGCCAGCAGCTCCCCAAGGGGAAGGACCCAGTACTTC; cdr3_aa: CASSSPRGRTQYF
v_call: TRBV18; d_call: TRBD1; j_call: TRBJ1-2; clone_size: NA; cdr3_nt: TGTGCCAGCTCACTCGGAACCGGGACAGCCAACTATGGCTACACCTTC; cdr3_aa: CASSLGTGTANYGYTF
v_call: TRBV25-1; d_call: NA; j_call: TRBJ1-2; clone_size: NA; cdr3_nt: TGTGCCAGCAGTGAACCTCCTCCAGATTATGGCTACACCTTC; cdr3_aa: CASSEPPPDYGYTF
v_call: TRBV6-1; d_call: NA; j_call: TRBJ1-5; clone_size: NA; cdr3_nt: TGTGCCAGCAGTGTCCAGAAAGCTCAGCCCCAGCATTTT; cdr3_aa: CASSVQKAQPQHF
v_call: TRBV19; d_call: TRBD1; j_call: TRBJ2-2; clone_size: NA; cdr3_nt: TGTGCCAGTAGTGTCAGGGGGATCACCGGGGAGCTGTTTTTT; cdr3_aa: CASSVRGITGELFF
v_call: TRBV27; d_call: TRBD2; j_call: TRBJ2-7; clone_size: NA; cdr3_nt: TGTGCCAGCAGCCCGGGACTAGCGGGATTCTCCGGGCGCGAGCAGTACTTC; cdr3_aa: CASSPGLAGFSGREQYF
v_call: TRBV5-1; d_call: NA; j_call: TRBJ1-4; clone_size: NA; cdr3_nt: TGCGCCAGCAGCTTACAGGGTTCCTGGGATGAAAAACTGTTTTTT; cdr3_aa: CASSLQGSWDEKLFF
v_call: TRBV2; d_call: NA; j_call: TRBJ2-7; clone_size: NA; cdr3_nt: TGTGCCAGCAGTGAAAGGGGACAATACTTC; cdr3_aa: CASSERGQYF
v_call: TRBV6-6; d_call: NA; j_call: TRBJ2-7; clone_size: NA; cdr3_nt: TGTGCCAGCAGTTACTCGAGCCTAGCGAACTACGAGCAGTACTTC; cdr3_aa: CASSYSSLANYEQYF
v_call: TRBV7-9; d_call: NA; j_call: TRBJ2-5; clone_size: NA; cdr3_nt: TGTGCCAGCAGCGTAGGGGGGGAGGAGACCCAGTACTTC; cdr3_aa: CASSVGGEETQYF